These T cell receptor beta chains were read from a single sample in a study of blood T cell repertoires in COVID-19. Sequenced by immunoSEQ multiplex PCR; TCRdb stores in-frame clones only, minus some. The profile covers 250,000 or so clones, with about four fifths appearing a single time and less than 2% taken by the ten largest. Sequencing was done on a sample of peripheral blood. All receptors come from a woman aged 40-49 years who had recovered from COVID-19. Both conserved end residues are part of each CDR3. A D gene is named only where the DNA matches it firmly. Size is stated for part of the rows, as once, few or many counts, or as a class when the clone is expanded.

J gene: TRBJ1-1; clone size: .; D gene: .; V gene: TRBV2; CDR3 DNA: TGTGCCAGCAGTGCTACAGGAGAACCCTACACTGAAGCTTTCTTT; CDR3 protein: CASSATGEPYTEAFF
J gene: TRBJ1-2; clone size: .; D gene: .; V gene: TRBV12-3/TRBV12-4; CDR3 DNA: TGTGCCAGCAGGGACACCGTCTATGGCTACACCTTC; CDR3 protein: CASRDTVYGYTF
J gene: TRBJ1-1; clone size: .; D gene: TRBD1; V gene: TRBV6-5; CDR3 DNA: TGTGCCAGCAGGGGACAGGCTAGCGGGAACACTGAAGCTTTCTTT; CDR3 protein: CASRGQASGNTEAFF
J gene: TRBJ2-1; clone size: .; D gene: .; V gene: TRBV11-3; CDR3 DNA: TGTGCCAGCAGCTCAGGGGGGACTAGTCGTTCTAATGAGCAGTTCTTC; CDR3 protein: CASSSGGTSRSNEQFF
J gene: TRBJ2-1; clone size: .; D gene: TRBD1; V gene: TRBV18; CDR3 DNA: TGTGCCAGCTCCCCACTGAGGACAGGGCCTAATGAGCAGTTCTTC; CDR3 protein: CASSPLRTGPNEQFF
J gene: TRBJ1-1; clone size: few; D gene: TRBD1; V gene: TRBV11-1; CDR3 DNA: TGTGCCAGCAGCTCGGGACAGGGAAGGGGTGAAGCTTTCTTT; CDR3 protein: CASSSGQGRGEAFF
J gene: TRBJ1-2; clone size: .; D gene: TRBD1; V gene: TRBV6-6; CDR3 DNA: TGTGCCAGCGGCCAACAGGGGCATGGCTACACCTTC; CDR3 protein: CASGQQGHGYTF
J gene: TRBJ2-3; clone size: .; D gene: .; V gene: TRBV28; CDR3 DNA: TGTGCCAGCAGTTTTTCAAGCTTTAGCACAGATACGCAGTATTTT; CDR3 protein: CASSFSSFSTDTQYF
J gene: TRBJ1-2; clone size: once; D gene: TRBD1; V gene: TRBV5-4; CDR3 DNA: TGTGCCAGCAGCCTGCGGACGACAGGGGCATATGGCTACACCTTC; CDR3 protein: CASSLRTTGAYGYTF
J gene: TRBJ2-7; clone size: .; D gene: TRBD1; V gene: TRBV30; CDR3 DNA: TGTGCCACGGGACAGGGGGCGGGCGAGCAGTACTTC; CDR3 protein: CATGQGAGEQYF
J gene: TRBJ1-2; clone size: .; D gene: TRBD1; V gene: TRBV19; CDR3 DNA: TGTGCCAGTAGTATAACAGGGGACTATGGCTACACCTTC; CDR3 protein: CASSITGDYGYTF
J gene: TRBJ1-4; clone size: .; D gene: TRBD1; V gene: TRBV28; CDR3 DNA: TGTGCCAGCGAACAGGGGTACAATGAAAAACTGTTTTTT; CDR3 protein: CASEQGYNEKLFF
J gene: TRBJ1-1; clone size: .; D gene: .; V gene: TRBV6-5; CDR3 DNA: TGTGCCACACCGCGAACTATATTCGACACTGAAGCTTTCTTT; CDR3 protein: CATPRTIFDTEAFF